This TCR beta chain originates from a study of shared clonotypes between healthy human individuals. A CD45RA-negative memory subset and a CD45RA+ naive subset were separated from the CD4+ cells. The assay used deep level. Over several immunoSEQ plates, each subset's genomic DNA was distributed in even portions. TCRdb keeps only in-frame clones here, not all; method: immunoSEQ multiplex PCR. This table holds more than 2 million clones, more than 90% found once. Germline CDR1 and CDR2: MNHNS and SASEGT. The CDR3 runs 12 residues. V was shortened by 4 bases and J by 4 bases, with 8 bases between the two germline ends. Remarks on this clone: Different DNA sequences within this sample yield the same CDR3.

The sample taken for sequencing was naive CD4+ T cells sorted from blood. Stated subset: CD45RA+ positively selected. V is TRBV6-1 and J is TRBJ2-7; tentatively, D is TRBD2 (6 bases). The sequence was obtained from a man in his late teens or twenties in good health. DNA of the CDR3: TGTGCCAGCAGTGGGGACTTGTACGAGCAGTACTTC. Its translation: CASSGDLYEQYF.